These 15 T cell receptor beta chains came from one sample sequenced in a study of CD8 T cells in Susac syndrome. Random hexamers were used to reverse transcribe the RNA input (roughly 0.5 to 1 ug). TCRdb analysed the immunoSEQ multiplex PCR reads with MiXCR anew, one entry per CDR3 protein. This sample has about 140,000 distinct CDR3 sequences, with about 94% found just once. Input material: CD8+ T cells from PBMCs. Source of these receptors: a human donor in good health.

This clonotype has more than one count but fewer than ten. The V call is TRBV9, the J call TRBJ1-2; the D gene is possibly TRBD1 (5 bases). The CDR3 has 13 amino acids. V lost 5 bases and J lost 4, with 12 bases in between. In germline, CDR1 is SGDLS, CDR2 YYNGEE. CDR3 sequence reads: CASSAGQSYGYTF. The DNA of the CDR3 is TGTGCCAGCAGTGCAGGACAAAGCTATGGCTACACCTTC.

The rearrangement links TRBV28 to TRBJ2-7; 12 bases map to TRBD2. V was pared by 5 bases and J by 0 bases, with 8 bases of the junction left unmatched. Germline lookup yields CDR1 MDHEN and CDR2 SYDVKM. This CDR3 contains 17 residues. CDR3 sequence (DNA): TGTGCCAGCAGTCCCCGGACTAGCGGGACCCACTCCTACGAGCAGTACTTC. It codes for CASSPRTSGTHSYEQYF.

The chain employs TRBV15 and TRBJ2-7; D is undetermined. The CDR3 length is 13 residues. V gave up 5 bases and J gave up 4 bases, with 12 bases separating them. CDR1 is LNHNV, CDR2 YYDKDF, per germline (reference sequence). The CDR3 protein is CATSLSSRYEQYF. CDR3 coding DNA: TGTGCCACCAGCCTGAGCTCTCGGTACGAGCAGTACTTC.

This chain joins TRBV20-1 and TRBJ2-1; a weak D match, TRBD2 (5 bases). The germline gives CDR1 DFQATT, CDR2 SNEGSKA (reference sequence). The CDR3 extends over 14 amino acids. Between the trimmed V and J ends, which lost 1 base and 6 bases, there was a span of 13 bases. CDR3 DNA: TGCAGTGCTAGAGGTTACGGGAAGGGCAATGAGCAGTTCTTC. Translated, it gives CSARGYGKGNEQFF.

The CDR3 sequence is CASSQPPTGYEQYF. DNA for the CDR3: TGCGCCAGCAGTCAGCCGCCCACAGGCTACGAGCAGTACTTC. The J gene is TRBJ2-7, the V gene TRBV23-1; maybe TRBD1 (5 bases). TRBV23-1 is designated an ORF whose function remains uncertain. Trimming stripped 3 bases from V and 3 bases from J, with 12 bases between. The CDR3 loop spans 14 amino acids.

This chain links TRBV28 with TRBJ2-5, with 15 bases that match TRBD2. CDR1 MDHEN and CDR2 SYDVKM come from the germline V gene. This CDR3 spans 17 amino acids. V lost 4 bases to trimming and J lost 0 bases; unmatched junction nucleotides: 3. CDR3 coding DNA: TGTGCCAGCAGTTCCGGGACTAGCGGGAGGCACCAAGAGACCCAGTACTTC. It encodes CASSSGTSGRHQETQYF.

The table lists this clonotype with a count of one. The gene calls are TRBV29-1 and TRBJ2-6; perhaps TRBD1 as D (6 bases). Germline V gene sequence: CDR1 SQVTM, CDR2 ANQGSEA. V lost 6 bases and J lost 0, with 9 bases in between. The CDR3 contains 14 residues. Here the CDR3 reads CSVTGHSGANVLTF. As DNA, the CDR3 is TGCAGCGTGACAGGCCACTCTGGGGCCAACGTCCTGACTTTC.

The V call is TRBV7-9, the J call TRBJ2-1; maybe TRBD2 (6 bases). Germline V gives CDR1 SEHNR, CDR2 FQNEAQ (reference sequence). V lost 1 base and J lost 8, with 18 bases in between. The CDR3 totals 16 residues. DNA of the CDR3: TGTGCCAGCAGCTTAGTGGGACTCGGGTTAAGCGATGAGCAGTTCTTC. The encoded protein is CASSLVGLGLSDEQFF.

The CDR3 region has the DNA TGTGCCAGCAGTGACAGAAGAAACACCATATATTTT. It codes for CASSDRRNTIYF. The chain couples TRBV27 to TRBJ1-3; D possibly corresponds to TRBD1 (5 bases). Deletions cut 5 bases from V and 5 bases from J, with 7 bases between. This CDR3 is built from 12 residues. CDR1 is MNHEY and CDR2 is SMNVEV in the germline V gene (reference sequence).

The CDR3 sequence is CASSYGLGRNTEAFF. The CDR3 coding sequence is TGTGCCAGCAGTTATGGGTTAGGCAGGAACACTGAAGCTTTCTTT. The J gene is TRBJ1-1, the V gene TRBV6-5; no definite D call. Per the germline V gene, CDR1 is MNHEY and CDR2 is SVGAGI. This CDR3 region has 15 residues. Trimming removed 3 bases from V and 1 base from J, with 12 bases in between.

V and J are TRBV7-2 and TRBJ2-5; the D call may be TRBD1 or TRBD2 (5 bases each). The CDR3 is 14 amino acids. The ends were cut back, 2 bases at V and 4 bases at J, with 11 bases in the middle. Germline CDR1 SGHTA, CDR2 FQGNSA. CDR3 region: CASSLSPGPETQYF. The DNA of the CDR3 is TGTGCCAGCAGCTTATCCCCGGGGCCAGAGACCCAGTACTTC.

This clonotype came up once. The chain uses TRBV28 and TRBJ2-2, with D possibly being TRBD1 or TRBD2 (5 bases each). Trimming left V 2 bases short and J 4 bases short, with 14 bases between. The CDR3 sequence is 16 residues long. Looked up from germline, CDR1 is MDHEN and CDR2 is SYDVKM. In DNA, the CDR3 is TGTGCCAGCAGTTTAAAAGGGACGGGTCTCACCGGGGAGCTGTTTTTT. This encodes CASSLKGTGLTGELFF.

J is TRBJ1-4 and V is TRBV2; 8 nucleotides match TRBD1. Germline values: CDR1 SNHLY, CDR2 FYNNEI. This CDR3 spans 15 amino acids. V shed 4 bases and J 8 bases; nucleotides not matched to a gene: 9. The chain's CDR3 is CASSAAGGDYEKLFF. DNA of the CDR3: TGTGCCAGCAGTGCGGCAGGGGGCGACTACGAAAAACTGTTTTTT.

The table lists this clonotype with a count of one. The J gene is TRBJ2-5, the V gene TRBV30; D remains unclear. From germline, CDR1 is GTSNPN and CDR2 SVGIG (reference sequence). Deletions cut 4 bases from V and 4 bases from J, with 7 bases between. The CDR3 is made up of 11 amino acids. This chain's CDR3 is CAWTDGETQYF. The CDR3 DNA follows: TGTGCCTGGACGGATGGAGAGACCCAGTACTTC.

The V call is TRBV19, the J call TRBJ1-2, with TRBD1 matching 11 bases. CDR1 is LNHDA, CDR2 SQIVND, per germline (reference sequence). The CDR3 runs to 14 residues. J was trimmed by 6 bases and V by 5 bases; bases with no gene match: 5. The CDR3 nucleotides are TGTGCCAGTAGTTCCGGACAGGGGGCAGATGGCTACACCTTC. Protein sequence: CASSSGQGADGYTF.